This T cell receptor (beta chain) is from a study of blood T cell repertoires in COVID-19. Study as a whole: Whether acute or convalescent, the COVID-19 samples came from the United States, Italy and Spain.

Sequencing used immunoSEQ multiplex PCR; TCRdb keeps in-frame clones, though not all of them. Altogether 150,000 to 200,000 clones are present, approximately 80% being singletons, with the ten largest covering over 10%. The germline gives CDR1 MNHEY, CDR2 SMNVEV (reference sequence). V was trimmed by 5 bases and J by 4 bases, leaving 17 bases between them. The CDR3 totals 15 residues. This chain joins TRBV27 and TRBJ1-2; the D is unclear. This TCR derives from a woman aged 60-70 years who had recovered from COVID-19. The sample was PBMCs or T cells enriched from blood (not recorded which). The CDR3: CASSRNSGKGYGYTF. The CDR3 DNA follows: TGTGCCAGCAGTCGAAACAGCGGGAAGGGCTATGGCTACACCTTC.